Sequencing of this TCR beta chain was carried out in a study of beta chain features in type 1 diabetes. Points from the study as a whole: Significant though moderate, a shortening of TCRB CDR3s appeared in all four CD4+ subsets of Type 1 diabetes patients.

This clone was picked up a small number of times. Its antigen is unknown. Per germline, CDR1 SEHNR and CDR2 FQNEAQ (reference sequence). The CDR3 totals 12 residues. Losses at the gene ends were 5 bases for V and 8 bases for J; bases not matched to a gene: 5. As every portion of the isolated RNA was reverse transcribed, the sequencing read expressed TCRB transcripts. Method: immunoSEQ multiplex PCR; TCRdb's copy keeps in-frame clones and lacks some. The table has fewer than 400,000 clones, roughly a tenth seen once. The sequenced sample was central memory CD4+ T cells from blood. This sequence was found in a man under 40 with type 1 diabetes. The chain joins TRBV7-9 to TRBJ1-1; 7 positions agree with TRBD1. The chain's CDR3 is CASSPEDREAFF. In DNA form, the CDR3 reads TGTGCCAGCAGCCCGGAGGACAGGGAAGCTTTCTTT.